The clone carrying this T cell receptor (beta chain) was detected a few times. TCRdb's copy holds only in-frame clones and misses some; the assay was immunoSEQ multiplex PCR. The data show 55,000 to 85,000 clones, with 86% seen just once and 2.8% held by the top ten. This sample is part of a study of OX40 agonist ivuxolimab in advanced cancers. Study background: The eligibility criteria allowed prior anti-PD-1, anti-PD-L1 or anti-CTLA-4 therapy, and 30% to 40% had some.

CDR1 and CDR2 (germline): LNHDA, SQIVND (reference sequence). This CDR3 has 15 amino acids. V lost 6 bases, J lost 3 bases, and 15 bases lay in between. This specimen consisted of CD4+ or CD8+ T cells sorted from blood, obtained in a trial of the OX40 agonist ivuxolimab. This receptor was obtained from an adult with an advanced solid tumor such as melanoma, head and neck, liver or kidney cancer. V usage is TRBV19 and J usage is TRBJ1-5, with a tentative D call TRBD1 (6 bases). CDR3 region: CASRASGQSNQPQHF. In nucleotides, the CDR3 is TGTGCCAGTAGGGCGTCAGGACAGTCCAATCAGCCCCAGCATTTT.